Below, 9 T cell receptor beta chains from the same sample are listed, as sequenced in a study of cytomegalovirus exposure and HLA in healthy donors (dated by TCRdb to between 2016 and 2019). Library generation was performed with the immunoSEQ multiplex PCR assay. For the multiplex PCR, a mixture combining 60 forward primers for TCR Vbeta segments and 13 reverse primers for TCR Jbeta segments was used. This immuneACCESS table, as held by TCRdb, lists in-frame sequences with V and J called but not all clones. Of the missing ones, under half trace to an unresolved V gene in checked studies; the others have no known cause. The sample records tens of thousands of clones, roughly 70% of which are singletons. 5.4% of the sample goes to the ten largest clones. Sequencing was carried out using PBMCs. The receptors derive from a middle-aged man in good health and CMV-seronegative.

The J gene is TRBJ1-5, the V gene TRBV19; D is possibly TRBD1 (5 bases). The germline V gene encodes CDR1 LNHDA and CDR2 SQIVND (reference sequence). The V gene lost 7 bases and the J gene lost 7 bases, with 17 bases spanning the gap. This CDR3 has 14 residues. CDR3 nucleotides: TGTGCCAGTACCTCGATTGGGGCAGGGCAGCCCCAGCATTTT. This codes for CASTSIGAGQPQHF.

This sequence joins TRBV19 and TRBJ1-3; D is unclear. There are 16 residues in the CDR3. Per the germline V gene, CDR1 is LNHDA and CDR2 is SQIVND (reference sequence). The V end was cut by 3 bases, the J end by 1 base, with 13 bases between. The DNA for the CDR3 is TGTGCCAGTAGTATTCCGCCGGTTGTTTCTGGAAACACCATATATTTT. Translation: CASSIPPVVSGNTIYF.

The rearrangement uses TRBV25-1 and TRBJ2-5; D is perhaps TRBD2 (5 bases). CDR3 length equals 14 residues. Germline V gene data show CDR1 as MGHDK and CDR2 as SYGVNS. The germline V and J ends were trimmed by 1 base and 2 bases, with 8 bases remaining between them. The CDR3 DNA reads TGTGCCAGCAGTGAATGGTTAGCGCAAGAGACCCAGTACTTC. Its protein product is CASSEWLAQETQYF.

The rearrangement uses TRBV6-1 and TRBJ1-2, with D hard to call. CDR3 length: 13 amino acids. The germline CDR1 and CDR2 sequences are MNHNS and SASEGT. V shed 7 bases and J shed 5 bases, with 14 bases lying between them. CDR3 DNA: TGTGCCAGCATTCCCGGGGTCGATTATGGCTACACCTTC. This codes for CASIPGVDYGYTF.

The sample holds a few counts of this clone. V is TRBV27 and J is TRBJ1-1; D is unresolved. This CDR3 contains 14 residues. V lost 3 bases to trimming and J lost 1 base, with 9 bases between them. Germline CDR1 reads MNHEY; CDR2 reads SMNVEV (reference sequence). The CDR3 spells CASSLVQSNTEAFF. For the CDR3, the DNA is TGTGCCAGCAGTTTGGTACAATCGAACACTGAAGCTTTCTTT.

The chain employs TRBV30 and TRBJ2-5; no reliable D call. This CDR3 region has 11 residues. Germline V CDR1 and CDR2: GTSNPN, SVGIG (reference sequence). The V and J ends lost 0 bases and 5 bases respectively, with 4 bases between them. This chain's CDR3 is CAWSVLETQYF. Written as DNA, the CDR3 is TGTGCCTGGAGTGTACTCGAGACCCAGTACTTC.

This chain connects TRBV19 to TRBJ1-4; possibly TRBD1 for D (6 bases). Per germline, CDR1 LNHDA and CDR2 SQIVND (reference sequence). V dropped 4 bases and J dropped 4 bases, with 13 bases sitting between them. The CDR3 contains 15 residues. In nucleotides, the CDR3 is TGTGCCAGTAGTAGGAGCCAGGGGCTTAATGAAAAACTGTTTTTT. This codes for CASSRSQGLNEKLFF.

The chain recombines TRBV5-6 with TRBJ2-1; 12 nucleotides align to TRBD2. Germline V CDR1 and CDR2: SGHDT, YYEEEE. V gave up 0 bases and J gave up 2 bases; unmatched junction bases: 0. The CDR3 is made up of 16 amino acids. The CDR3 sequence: CASSLGTSGAYNEQFF. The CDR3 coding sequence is TGTGCCAGCAGCTTGGGGACTAGCGGGGCCTACAATGAGCAGTTCTTC.

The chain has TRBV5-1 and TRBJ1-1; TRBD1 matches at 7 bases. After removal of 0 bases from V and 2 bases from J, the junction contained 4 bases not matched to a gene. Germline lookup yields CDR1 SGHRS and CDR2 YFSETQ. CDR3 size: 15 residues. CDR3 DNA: TGCGCCAGCAGCTTGGGACAGGGTTATAACACTGAAGCTTTCTTT. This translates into CASSLGQGYNTEAFF.